These 30 T cell receptor beta chains share one sample of origin, sequenced in a study of T cells in Graves' hyperthyroidism and ophthalmopathy. RNA transcripts yielded amplified TCR beta CDR3 regions. Carried out on the TCR CDR3, a first-round RT-PCR used the HTBI primer set. TCRdb recomputed calls from the multiplex PCR reads with MiXCR, one row per CDR3 protein. The table has around 430,000 distinct CDR3 sequences, about 15% seen once. Sequenced: blood. The receptors stem from a woman between 25 and 40 years old with Graves' hyperthyroidism.

The J gene is TRBJ1-4, the V gene TRBV6-9; 10 positions match TRBD1. The CDR3 is made up of 15 amino acids. With V trimmed by 4 bases and J by 8 bases, 7 bases remained unmatched. The V gene's germline CDR1 is MNHGY and CDR2 SVAAGI. The CDR3 coding sequence is TGTGCCAGCAGTTCCTCCGGGACAGGGGAGGAAAAACTGTTTTTT. It codes for CASSSSGTGEEKLFF.

This clonotype was picked up a small number of times. V is TRBV7-6 and J is TRBJ2-6; D gene ambiguous. Germline V gives CDR1 SGHVS, CDR2 FNYEAQ. V lost 1 base and J 0 bases, leaving 10 bases between the germline ends. The CDR3 contains 17 residues. The CDR3 DNA sequence: TGTGCCAGCAGCTTAGTCGGACGGCTCTCTGGGGCCAACGTCCTGACTTTC. It yields the protein CASSLVGRLSGANVLTF.

This clonotype was observed a handful of times. The J gene is TRBJ2-2, the V gene TRBV6-2 or TRBV6-3; the match to TRBD1 covers 9 bases. This CDR3 region has 19 residues. V shed 2 bases and J 4 bases; nucleotides not matched to a gene: 14. Germline values: CDR1 MNHEY, CDR2 SVGEGT. The CDR3 DNA follows: TGTGCCAGCAGTTACCCCGGGACAGGGAGGTGGGCGGCCACCGGGGAGCTGTTTTTT. Translating it yields CASSYPGTGRWAATGELFF.

This clonotype has only a few counts. This sequence joins TRBV29-1 and TRBJ2-7; 8 bases map to TRBD1. Germline V gene lookup returns CDR1 SQVTM and CDR2 ANQGSEA. V shed 5 bases and J 0 bases; nucleotides not matched to a gene: 6. There are 14 residues in the CDR3. The CDR3 reads CSVPGGLSSYEQYF. The CDR3 coding sequence is TGCAGCGTTCCAGGGGGCCTGAGCTCCTACGAGCAGTACTTC.

This clonotype was seen a few times. The genes are TRBV10-3 and TRBJ2-2; D ambiguous. CDR1 and CDR2 from the germline V gene are ENHRY and SYGVKD. V was cut by 4 bases and J by 2 bases, with 11 bases left in between. The CDR3 is made up of 15 amino acids. CDR3 nucleotide sequence: TGTGCCATCAGTGTGGACGGGCCAAACACCGGGGAGCTGTTTTTT. Residues: CAISVDGPNTGELFF.

This rearrangement joins TRBV6-1 to TRBJ1-6, with 9 bases lining up with TRBD1. The CDR3 is 14 amino acids. Looked up from germline, CDR1 is MNHNS and CDR2 is SASEGT. Unmatched junction bases numbered 4, after V lost 6 bases and J lost 7 bases. CDR3: CASRDRGSNSPLHF. CDR3 sequence (DNA): TGTGCCAGCAGAGACAGGGGGTCAAATTCACCCCTCCACTTT.

This clonotype was seen many times. The chain is built from TRBV24-1 and TRBJ1-1; D is possibly TRBD1 (6 bases). Germline CDR1 is KGHDR and CDR2 is SFDVKD. The CDR3 totals 16 residues. Trimming took off 5 bases at V and 1 base at J, with 16 bases between the two ends. CDR3 region: CATSGVSPQGNTEAFF. The CDR3 DNA reads as TGTGCCACCAGTGGCGTCTCACCACAGGGGAACACTGAAGCTTTCTTT.

The chain carries TRBV10-1 and TRBJ1-1; D ambiguous. V gave up 2 bases and J gave up 4 bases, with 11 bases separating them. CDR1 is WNHNN and CDR2 is SYGVQD in the germline V gene (reference sequence). This CDR3 has 14 residues. CDR3 amino acids: CASSEQASTTEAFF. The DNA for the CDR3 is TGCGCCAGCAGTGAGCAGGCGTCGACCACTGAAGCTTTCTTT.

This clonotype came up a few times. This may be a read error, as it is one base from a much larger clone. This rearrangement joins TRBV6-2 or TRBV6-3 to TRBJ2-7, with D hard to call. The germline V gene has CDR1 MNHEY and CDR2 SVGEGT. V was cut by 6 bases and J by 0 bases, with 6 bases left in between. There are 12 residues in the CDR3. The CDR3 DNA reads as TGTGCCAGCAGACACCCCTCCTACGAGCAGTACTTC. Translation: CASRHPSYEQYF.

Worth noting for this clonotype: One junction end does not reproduce the germline sequence, and a read error may be involved. The rearrangement joins TRBV6-5 to TRBJ2-6; TRBD1 agrees at 8 bases. The CDR3 loop spans 18 amino acids. Germline CDR1 reads MNHEY; CDR2 reads SVGAGI. CDR3 sequence reads: CAGSYFQGALTGANVLTF. The DNA of the CDR3 is TGTGCCGGCAGTTACTTCCAGGGGGCCCTCACTGGGGCCAACGTCCTGACTTTC.

As regards this clonotype: Sequence at one end of the junction differs from germline and may be a read error. The chain combines TRBV20-1 with TRBJ2-1; 8 positions agree with TRBD1. The CDR3 contains 13 residues. Per the germline V gene, CDR1 is DFQATT and CDR2 is SNEGSKA (reference sequence). The DNA for the CDR3 is TGCAGTGCTACCCTGACAGGGGAGGTAGAGCGGTTCTTC. It is translated as CSATLTGEVERFF.

The rearrangement uses TRBV5-1 and TRBJ2-3; D is ambiguous. This CDR3 is 14 amino acids long. Germline loops: CDR1 SGHRS, CDR2 YFSETQ. The V and J ends lost 4 bases and 2 bases respectively, with 11 bases between them. The CDR3 DNA sequence: TGCGCCAGCAGCGCGCAGCTCCTCACAGATACGCAGTATTTT. Translating it yields CASSAQLLTDTQYF.

This clonotype was counted ten times or more. The chain recombines TRBV30 with TRBJ1-1; D might be TRBD1 (5 bases). Trimming stripped 2 bases from V and 4 bases from J, with 14 bases between. The CDR3 is 14 amino acids. Germline lookup yields CDR1 GTSNPN and CDR2 SVGIG (reference sequence). CDR3 amino acids: CAWSFIGAGTEAFF. The CDR3 DNA reads as TGTGCCTGGAGTTTTATTGGGGCGGGCACTGAAGCTTTCTTT.

This clonotype was recorded many times. The chain couples TRBV3-1 to TRBJ2-7; D ambiguous. Germline CDR1 LGHDT, CDR2 YNNKEL (reference sequence). The CDR3 consists of 13 residues. The V end lost 4 bases, the J end lost 3 bases, and 10 bases lay between the germline ends. The CDR3 region has the DNA TGTGCCAGCAGCCTAGCCATCCGCTACGAGCAGTACTTC. This codes for CASSLAIRYEQYF.

This clonotype was observed at least ten times. CDR3 amino acids: CASSQDFPNEQFF. The DNA of the CDR3 is TGTGCCAGCAGCCAAGATTTCCCGAATGAGCAGTTCTTC. The gene calls are TRBV3-1 and TRBJ2-1; D is unresolved. Trimming left V 0 bases short and J 7 bases short, with 7 bases between. The germline V gene encodes CDR1 LGHDT and CDR2 YNNKEL (reference sequence). There are 13 residues in the CDR3.

This clonotype was detected many times. The rearrangement joins TRBV6-1 to TRBJ1-5, with a tentative D call TRBD1 (6 bases). The CDR3 is 14 residues long. CDR1 is MNHNS and CDR2 is SASEGT in the germline V gene. V was cut by 7 bases and J by 0 bases, with 10 bases left in between. CDR3 nucleotide sequence: TGTGCCAGCAAGCAGACAGGTAGCAATCAGCCCCAGCATTTT. Its translation is CASKQTGSNQPQHF.

The chain has TRBV19 and TRBJ1-5; no clear D gene. V lost 3 bases to trimming and J lost 3 bases, with 12 bases between them. Germline V gives CDR1 LNHDA, CDR2 SQIVND (reference sequence). The CDR3 totals 15 residues. The CDR3 here is CASSIPGRVNQPQHF. As DNA, the CDR3 is TGTGCCAGTAGTATTCCAGGTCGTGTCAATCAGCCCCAGCATTTT.

This clonotype was counted many times. The rearrangement joins TRBV3-1 to TRBJ1-2, with a weak D call TRBD1 (5 bases). V lost 6 bases to trimming and J lost 4 bases, with 9 bases between them. This CDR3 contains 12 residues. Germline values: CDR1 LGHDT, CDR2 YNNKEL (reference sequence). The CDR3: CASRSTVYGYTF. Written as DNA, the CDR3 is TGTGCCAGCAGATCGACAGTCTATGGCTACACCTTC.

As regards this clonotype: A much larger clone differs from this one at a single base, so this may be a read error. The rearrangement uses TRBV5-1 and TRBJ1-1; a weak D match, TRBD1 (5 bases). The CDR3 is 15 residues long. Trimming left V 0 bases short and J 5 bases short, with 14 bases between. Germline V gene sequence: CDR1 SGHRS, CDR2 YFSETQ. For the CDR3, the DNA is TGCGCCAGCAGCTTGGTGGGATTGGGGGTGACTGAAGCTTTCTTT. This sequence encodes CASSLVGLGVTEAFF.

This CDR3 is CASSIGQITDTQYF. The CDR3 DNA follows: TGTGCCAGTAGTATCGGGCAGATCACAGATACGCAGTATTTT. The chain has TRBV19 and TRBJ2-3; no definite D call. In germline, CDR1 is LNHDA, CDR2 SQIVND (reference sequence). Trimming removed 3 bases at V and 2 bases at J, with 9 bases between. The CDR3 has 14 residues.

The sample holds many counts of this clonotype. This chain uses TRBV3-1 with TRBJ1-1, with TRBD1 identical over 8 bases. V was clipped by 1 base and J by 4 bases; unmatched bases: 2. The CDR3 runs 14 residues. Germline CDR1 is LGHDT and CDR2 is YNNKEL (reference sequence). CDR3 region: CASSQGQGITEAFF. The CDR3 bases are TGTGCCAGCAGCCAAGGACAGGGGATCACTGAAGCTTTCTTT.

This clonotype appeared many times. The genes are TRBV12-3 or TRBV12-4 and TRBJ2-1; D gene uncertain. CDR3 length equals 15 residues. V was clipped by 6 bases and J by 7 bases, with 19 bases between them. The CDR3 DNA is TGTGCCAGCAGGTATGGGAAAGGGCGCTATAATGAGCAGTTCTTC. Translated: CASRYGKGRYNEQFF.

This clonotype was found many times. V usage is TRBV2 and J usage is TRBJ2-1, with 11 positions matching TRBD1. Germline V CDR1 and CDR2: SNHLY, FYNNEI. V shed 4 bases and J 1 base; nucleotides not matched to a gene: 0. This CDR3 region has 15 residues. CDR3 region: CASSGDRGSYNEQFF. The CDR3 DNA reads TGTGCCAGCAGTGGGGACAGGGGGTCCTACAATGAGCAGTTCTTC.

This clonotype was seen repeatedly, ten times or more. This chain uses TRBV28 with TRBJ2-5; D call uncertain. CDR1 and CDR2 from the germline V gene are MDHEN and SYDVKM. V gave up 8 bases and J gave up 3 bases, with 10 bases separating them. The CDR3 extends over 12 amino acids. The CDR3 region is CASSAKKETQYF. Here the CDR3 DNA reads TGTGCCAGCTCAGCGAAGAAAGAGACCCAGTACTTC.

This clonotype has at least ten counts. The V call is TRBV11-3, the J call TRBJ2-1; maybe TRBD1 (5 bases). Germline V gene lookup returns CDR1 SGHNT and CDR2 YENEEA. Trimming removed 0 bases at V and 6 bases at J, with 18 bases between. The CDR3 extends over 17 amino acids. This CDR3 is CASSLEEGSQGGNEQFF. The CDR3 nucleotides read TGTGCCAGCAGCTTAGAAGAAGGGTCGCAGGGCGGCAATGAGCAGTTCTTC.

The CDR3 loop is CASSFRLALGLAKNIQYF. CDR3 sequence (DNA): TGTGCCAGCAGTTTTAGACTAGCTTTGGGACTAGCCAAAAACATTCAGTACTTC. The V and J genes are TRBV28 and TRBJ2-4, with TRBD2 matching 7 bases. The V and J ends lost 3 bases and 0 bases, in that order; junction bases with no gene match: 11. Looked up from germline, CDR1 is MDHEN and CDR2 is SYDVKM. CDR3 size: 18 residues.

This chain links TRBV30 with TRBJ2-3; D gene uncertain. Germline CDR1 is GTSNPN and CDR2 is SVGIG (reference sequence). V was trimmed by 1 base and J by 0 bases, leaving 17 bases between them. The CDR3 covers 17 residues. The CDR3 DNA is TGTGCCTGGAGTGAGTTTTGGTGGGATACTAGCACAGATACGCAGTATTTT. Its protein is CAWSEFWWDTSTDTQYF.

This clonotype has ten or more counts. This chain connects TRBV20-1 to TRBJ2-1; the match to TRBD2 covers 13 bases. Germline loops: CDR1 DFQATT, CDR2 SNEGSKA (reference sequence). The CDR3 runs 17 residues. V was pared by 4 bases and J by 5 bases, with 11 bases of the junction left unmatched. The CDR3 DNA follows: TGCAGTGCTAAAGGACTTATCGGACTAGCGGGAGACAATGAGCAGTTCTTC. This translates into CSAKGLIGLAGDNEQFF.

In this sample, this clonotype turned up a few times. The rearrangement uses TRBV20-1 and TRBJ2-3; 13 bases match TRBD2. The CDR3 is made up of 16 amino acids. J gave up 5 bases and V 5 bases, and 10 bases lay outside the gene matches. CDR1 DFQATT and CDR2 SNEGSKA come from the germline V gene (reference sequence). The CDR3 bases are TGCAGTGCTCCTGGACTAGCGGGAGCCGGGGGAGATACGCAGTATTTT. Translated: CSAPGLAGAGGDTQYF.

This clonotype was observed many times. V and J are TRBV4-1 and TRBJ1-4; D uncertain. The length of the CDR3 is 16 residues. Germline loops: CDR1 MGHRA, CDR2 YSYEKL. Trimming left V 2 bases short and J 2 bases short, with 12 bases between. The CDR3 nucleotides read TGCGCCAGCAGCCAATTACGCTCTCGGACTAATGAAAAACTGTTTTTT. It translates to CASSQLRSRTNEKLFF.